Listed below are T cell receptor beta chains from one sample, sequenced in a study of T cell changes during pregnancy in multiple sclerosis. Profiled with immunoSEQ multiplex PCR; TCRdb holds only in-frame clones, not every one. The sample yields approximately 21,000 clones, approximately 86% seen once. The specimen comprised CD8+ T cells from peripheral blood mononuclear cells, sampled after pregnancy. The receptors here all came from a female donor in good health, enrolled as a control in a pregnancy study. CDR3s include the opening cysteine and the closing phenylalanine or tryptophan. D genes are given only for firm matches. Size is omitted from some rows. Given values are once, few, many or a class for expanded clones.

D gene,J gene,V gene,clone size,CDR3 DNA,CDR3 protein
NA,TRBJ1-6,TRBV30,once,TGTGCCTGGAGACCGGGACATATTAATTCACCCCTCCACTTT,CAWRPGHINSPLHF
NA,TRBJ1-1,TRBV5-1,NA,TGCGCCAGCGCCTTATTACAGGGTGAAGCTTTCTTT,CASALLQGEAFF
TRBD1,TRBJ1-4,TRBV6-6,few,TGTGCCAGCAGTTACTCCCTAGGGACAGAGTATTTT,CASSYSLGTEYF
TRBD2,TRBJ2-1,TRBV9,NA,TGTGCCAGCAGCGTGGGGGGGAGGACCCAAGATGAGCAGTTCTTC,CASSVGGRTQDEQFF
TRBD1,TRBJ1-2,TRBV30,NA,TGTGCCTGGGCTCGGACAGGGTATAACTATGGCTACACCTTC,CAWARTGYNYGYTF
NA,TRBJ2-7,TRBV12-5,NA,TGTGCTAGTGGCTATCAGGGGTGGAGCGAGCAGTACTTC,CASGYQGWSEQYF
NA,TRBJ2-5,TRBV5-1,once,TGCGCCAGCAGCTTGGAAGGAGAGGGGGGGGCCGGAGAGACCCAGTACTTC,CASSLEGEGGAGETQYF
TRBD2,TRBJ2-7,TRBV13,NA,TGTGCCAGCAGGTCCAGCGGGGGGTACGCCTACGAGCAGTACTTC,CASRSSGGYAYEQYF
NA,TRBJ1-1,TRBV4-2,few,TGTGCCAGCAGCCAAGCAGGACTTGCGAACACTGAAGCTTTCTTT,CASSQAGLANTEAFF
TRBD1,TRBJ1-2,TRBV7-6,NA,TGTGCCAGCAGCTTGGCGGAAGACAGGGGGCCGGAGGGCTACACCTTC,CASSLAEDRGPEGYTF
TRBD2,TRBJ2-1,TRBV27,NA,TGTGCCAGCAGTTTATCAAGCGGGAGGCCTAGCAATGAGCAGTTCTTC,CASSLSSGRPSNEQFF
NA,TRBJ1-3,TRBV27,NA,TGTGCCAGCAGTTTGGGGAGAGGTGGAAACACCATATATTTT,CASSLGRGGNTIYF
TRBD2,TRBJ2-7,TRBV7-8,NA,TGTGCCAGCAGCTACAACAAAGCGGGAAGCATTACCCACGAGCAGTACTTC,CASSYNKAGSITHEQYF
TRBD2,TRBJ2-1,TRBV9,NA,TGTGCCAGCAGCTCTACTAGCGGGTTATACAATGAGCAGTTCTTC,CASSSTSGLYNEQFF
NA,TRBJ1-2,TRBV19,few,TGTGCCAGTAGTGGGGGAGGGTATGGCTACACCTTC,CASSGGGYGYTF
NA,TRBJ2-7,TRBV11-2,NA,TGTGCCAGCAGCCTTGGGGGAGGGGGGGTCTACGAGCAGTACTTC,CASSLGGGGVYEQYF
NA,TRBJ1-4,TRBV10-3,NA,TGTGCCATCAGTGAGTCGGGCCAACTGGATGAAAAACTGTTTTTT,CAISESGQLDEKLFF
TRBD2,TRBJ2-2,TRBV5-4,once,TGTGCCAGCAGCCGGGCCCCCGGGGGAGGGCCCGACGGCACCGGGGAGCTGTTTTTT,CASSRAPGGGPDGTGELFF